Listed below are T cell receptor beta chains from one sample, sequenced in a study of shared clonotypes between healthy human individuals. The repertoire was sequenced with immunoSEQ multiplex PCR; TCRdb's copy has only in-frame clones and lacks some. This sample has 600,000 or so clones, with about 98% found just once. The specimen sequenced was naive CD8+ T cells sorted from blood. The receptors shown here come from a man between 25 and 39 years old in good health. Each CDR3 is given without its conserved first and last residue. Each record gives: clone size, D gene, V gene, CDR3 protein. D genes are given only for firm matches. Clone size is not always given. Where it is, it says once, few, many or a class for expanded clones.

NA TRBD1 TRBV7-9 ASSLNPGTESNQPQH
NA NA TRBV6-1 ASSEWAGVNQPQH
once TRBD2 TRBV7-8 AGSSTSAGVTYNEQF
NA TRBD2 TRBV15 ATSTRSSGSINEQY
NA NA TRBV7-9 ATTGANVLT
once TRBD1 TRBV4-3 ASSPRDSSYEQY
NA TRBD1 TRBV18 ASSPWDSNDTEAF
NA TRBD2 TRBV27 ASSLRGLAGANTGELF
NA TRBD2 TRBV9 ASSAGGSGSYNEQF
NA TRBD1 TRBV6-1 ASSGTAFSYGYT
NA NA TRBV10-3 AIGFEGGSNQPQH
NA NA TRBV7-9 ASSLRESYEQY
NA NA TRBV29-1 SVESWGAGTLNEQF
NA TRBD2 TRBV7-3 ASSSVTSGLTDTQY
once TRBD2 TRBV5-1 ASSLRGTRDYEQY
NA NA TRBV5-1 ASSLASVSDYEQY
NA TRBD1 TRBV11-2 ASSLDGGGDEKLF
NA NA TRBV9 ASSPETWEQF
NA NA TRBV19 ASRILGTGDIRNYGYT
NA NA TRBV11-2 ASSLEGVGQPQH
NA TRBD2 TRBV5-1 ASSPLSGSAQYEQY
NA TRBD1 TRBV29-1 SVEEGDSYGYT
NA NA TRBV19 ASSPSMGYEQY
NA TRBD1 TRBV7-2 ASSEWDRGQETQY
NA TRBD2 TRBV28 ASSPGLAGGGTETQY
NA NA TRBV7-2 ASSLRDDYNEQF
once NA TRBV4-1 ASSQVGFFYNEQF
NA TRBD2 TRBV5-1 ASSFPPGGGDEQF
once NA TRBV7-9 ASSLLGHTPHEQF
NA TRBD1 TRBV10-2 ASRVDRGLSYEQY
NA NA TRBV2 ASSEGGLGEKLF
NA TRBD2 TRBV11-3 ASSLEGGRGNYEQY
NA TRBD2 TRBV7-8 ASSLGASGRAYEQY
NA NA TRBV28 ASSRIPGRGLGIDQPQH
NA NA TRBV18 ASSPPAGEKAYNEQF
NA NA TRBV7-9 ASSLWVLVNTEAF
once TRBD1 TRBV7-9 ASSLLRGPWNYEQY
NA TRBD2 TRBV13 ASSAEGGGRNEQY
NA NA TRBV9 ASSPGHVDEQY
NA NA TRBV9 ASSVGSYNEQF
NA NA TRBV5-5 ASSPVGYQETQY
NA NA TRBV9 ASSVEHVSGNTIY
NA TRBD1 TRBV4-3 ASSQGTGGYNEQF
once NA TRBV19 ASSNQATNYGYT
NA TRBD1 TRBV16 ASSRSDRVRYYNEQF
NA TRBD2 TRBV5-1 ASTPSEREFYNEQF
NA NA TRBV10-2 ARIRGAVPDYEQY
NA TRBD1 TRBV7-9 ASSDGQGLHYGYT
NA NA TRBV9 ASSQDQETQY
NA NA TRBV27 ASSLSAGTRTYEQY
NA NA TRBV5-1 ASSLELAGLGEQY
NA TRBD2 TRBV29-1 SVGLAGGLETQY
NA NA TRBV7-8 ASSLANSYEQY
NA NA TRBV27 ASSLLPGKNEQF